This TCR beta chain is drawn from a study of blood T cell repertoires in COVID-19. Worth noting for this clone: Distinct nucleotide sequences in the sample also encode this CDR3.

CDR3 length: 13 residues. V lost 0 bases and J lost 5, with 8 bases in between. The germline V gene has CDR1 SGHRS and CDR2 YFSETQ. The protocol was immunoSEQ multiplex PCR, while the TCRdb copy is restricted to in-frame clones and leaves out a portion. The table records approximately 300,000 clones, roughly 90% of them present only once. The receptor was isolated from a woman in her twenties or thirties with COVID-19, enrolled during active disease. The chain links TRBV5-1 to TRBJ1-2; D gene ambiguous. What was sequenced was peripheral blood. The CDR3 DNA is TGCGCCAGCAGCTTGGCCTCAGGTTATGGCTACACCTTC. Its translation is CASSLASGYGYTF.